This TCR beta chain was retrieved from a study of T cells after yellow fever vaccination. TCRdb redid the calling of the 5' RACE reads with MiXCR, one entry per CDR3 protein. Of 400,000 or so distinct CDR3 sequences listed, over 5% were seen once; the top ten hold approximately 16%. Per the germline V gene, CDR1 is WNHNN and CDR2 is SYGVQD (reference sequence). The V gene end was trimmed by 10 bases and the J gene end by 5 bases; junction bases not matched to a gene: 8. The length of the CDR3 is 13 residues. Study findings and constraints: Most clones from primary vaccination resurfaced after the booster (about 95% CD4, 70% to 90% CD8).

This clonotype was found many times. Its antigen is still unknown. The TCR sequence derives from a man younger than 40 who received the YFV17D yellow fever vaccine. The chain carries TRBV10-1 and TRBJ2-1; TRBD2 aligns across 7 bases. Source: PBMCs, taken 5 days after the yellow fever booster vaccination. The CDR3 bases are TGCGCCACGTCGGGGCTAGCGGACAATGAGCAGTTCTTC. Translation: CATSGLADNEQFF.